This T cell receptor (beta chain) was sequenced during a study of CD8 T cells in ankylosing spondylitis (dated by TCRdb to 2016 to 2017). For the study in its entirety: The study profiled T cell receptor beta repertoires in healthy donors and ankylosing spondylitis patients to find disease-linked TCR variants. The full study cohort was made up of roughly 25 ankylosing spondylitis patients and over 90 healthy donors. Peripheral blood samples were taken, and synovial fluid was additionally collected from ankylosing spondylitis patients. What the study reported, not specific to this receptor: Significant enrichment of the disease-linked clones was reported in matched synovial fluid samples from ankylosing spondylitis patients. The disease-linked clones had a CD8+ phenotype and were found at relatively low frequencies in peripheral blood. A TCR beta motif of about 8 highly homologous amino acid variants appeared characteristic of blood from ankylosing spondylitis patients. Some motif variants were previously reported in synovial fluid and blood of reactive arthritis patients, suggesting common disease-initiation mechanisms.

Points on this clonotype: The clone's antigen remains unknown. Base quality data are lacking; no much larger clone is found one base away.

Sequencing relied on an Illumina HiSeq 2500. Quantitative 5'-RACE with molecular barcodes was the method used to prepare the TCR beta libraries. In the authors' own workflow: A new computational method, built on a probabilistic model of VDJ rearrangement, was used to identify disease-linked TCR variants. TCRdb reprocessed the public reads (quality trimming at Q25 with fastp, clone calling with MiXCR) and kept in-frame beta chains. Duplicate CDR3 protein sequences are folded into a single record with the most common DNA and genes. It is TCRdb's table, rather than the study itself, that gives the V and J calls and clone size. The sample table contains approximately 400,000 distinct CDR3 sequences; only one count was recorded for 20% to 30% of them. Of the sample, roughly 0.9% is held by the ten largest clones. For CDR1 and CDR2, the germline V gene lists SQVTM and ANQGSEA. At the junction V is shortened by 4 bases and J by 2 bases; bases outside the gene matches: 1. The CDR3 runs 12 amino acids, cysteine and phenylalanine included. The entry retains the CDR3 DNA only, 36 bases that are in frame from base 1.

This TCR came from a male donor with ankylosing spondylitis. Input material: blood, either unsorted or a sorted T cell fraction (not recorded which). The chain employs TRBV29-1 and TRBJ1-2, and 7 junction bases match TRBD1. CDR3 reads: CSVGGQNYGYTF. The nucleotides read TGCAGCGTTGGGGGACAGAACTATGGCTACACCTTC.